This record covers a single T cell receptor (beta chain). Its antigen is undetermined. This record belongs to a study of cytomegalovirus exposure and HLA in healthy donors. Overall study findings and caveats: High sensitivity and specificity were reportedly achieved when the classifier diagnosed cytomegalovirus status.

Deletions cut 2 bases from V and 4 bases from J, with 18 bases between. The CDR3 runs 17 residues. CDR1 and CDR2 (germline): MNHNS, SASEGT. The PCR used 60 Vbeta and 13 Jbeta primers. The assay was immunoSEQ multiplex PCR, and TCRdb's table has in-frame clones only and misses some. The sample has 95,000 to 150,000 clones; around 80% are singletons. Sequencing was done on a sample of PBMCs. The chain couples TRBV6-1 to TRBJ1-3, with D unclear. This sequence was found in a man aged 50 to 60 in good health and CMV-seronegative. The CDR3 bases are TGTGCCAGCAGTGAATTAAGTACCAGGTGGGCCGGAAACACCATATATTTT. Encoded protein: CASSELSTRWAGNTIYF.